The entry that follows covers one T cell receptor (beta chain) sequence. The V end lost 5 bases, the J end lost 5 bases, and 10 bases lay between the germline ends. The CDR3 covers 12 residues. CDR1 SGHRS and CDR2 YFSETQ come from the germline V gene. The data stem from a study of T cells in Graves' hyperthyroidism and ophthalmopathy. In patients aged 18 to 65, hyperthyroidism was newly diagnosed, with duration under 2 months. Researchers amplified the TCR beta CDR3 regions from RNA transcripts. TCR CDR3 regions were first amplified by RT-PCR with HTBI primers. TCRdb reanalysed the multiplex PCR reads using MiXCR and keeps one entry per CDR3 protein. Altogether some 560,000 distinct CDR3 sequences are present, approximately 15% being singletons, with the ten largest covering about 15%.

The sequencing sample was made of blood. The TCR originated in a woman between 35 and 50 years old with Graves' hyperthyroidism. This chain links TRBV5-1 with TRBJ2-5; no clear D gene. In DNA form, the CDR3 reads TGCGCCAGCAGACAAAACGAGGAGACCCAGTACTTC. Translated, it gives CASRQNEETQYF. The full variable domain, in which reference TRBV5-1 and TRBJ2-5 provide the parts outside the CDR3, is KAGVTQTPRYLIKTRGQQVTLSCSPISGHRSVSWYQQTPGQGLQFLFEYFSETQRNKGNFPGRFSGRQFSNSRSEMNVSTLELGDSALYLCASRQNEETQYFGPGTRLLVL.